The TCR beta chain described here comes from a study of TIL therapy for anti-PD-1-resistant metastatic lung cancer. About the study: Half of patients were current or former smokers. Tumors carried a median about 1.6 non-synonymous mutations per megabase. The study, taken as a whole, reports: This highly selected cohort may not generalize to typical lung cancer patients.

The time point denotes: pre-treatment sample, taken before nivolumab and TIL therapy. The libraries were made with immunoSEQ v3. Each library reached roughly 2 million read pairs, or roughly 5-6.5 million at deep level. Some clones are missing from TCRdb's copy, which holds only in-frame ones; the method was immunoSEQ multiplex PCR. The sample lists 55,000 to 65,000 clones, around 67% occurring once. Germline CDR1 and CDR2: SQVTM and ANQGSEA. The V end lost 6 bases, the J end lost 8 bases, and 16 bases lay between the germline ends. The CDR3 sequence is 13 residues long. This clone was detected only once. What it binds is unknown.

The source material was blood, sampled at baseline. The chain combines TRBV29-1 with TRBJ1-4; no firm D call. The source of this sequence is a person aged 25 to 80 with non-small cell lung cancer. The CDR3 region is CSVLNVGREKLFF. In DNA form, the CDR3 reads TGCAGCGTCCTTAACGTCGGTAGGGAAAAACTGTTTTTT.